Listed below are T cell receptor beta chains from one sample, sequenced in a study of T cells in Graves' hyperthyroidism and ophthalmopathy. One entry per CDR3 protein results from TCRdb running MiXCR on the multiplex PCR reads. This sample has 90,000 to 120,000 distinct CDR3 sequences, with 15% to 20% found just once. What was sequenced was blood. These receptors were taken from a woman in her 50s with Graves' hyperthyroidism. Each CDR3 is given with its conserved first and last residue. The order of the fields is J gene, D gene, clone size, V gene, CDR3 DNA, CDR3 protein. The D gene is left open where the match is weak. Where a row states a size, it is once, few, many or the class of an expanded clone; other rows omit it.

J gene: TRBJ1-4; D gene: TRBD1; clone size: many; V gene: TRBV2; CDR3 DNA: TGTGCCAGCAGTGATGCAGGGGGAGGGAATGAAAAACTGTTTTTT; CDR3 protein: CASSDAGGGNEKLFF
J gene: TRBJ2-7; D gene: TRBD2; clone size: NA; V gene: TRBV27; CDR3 DNA: TGTGCCAGCCGACTAAGCGGGAGTTTCTACGAGCAGTACTTC; CDR3 protein: CASRLSGSFYEQYF
J gene: TRBJ1-4; D gene: TRBD1; clone size: few; V gene: TRBV28; CDR3 DNA: TGTGCCAGCAGGACAGGGGGTTTGACAACTAATGAAAAACTGTTTTTT; CDR3 protein: CASRTGGLTTNEKLFF
J gene: TRBJ1-5; D gene: TRBD1; clone size: NA; V gene: TRBV28; CDR3 DNA: TGTGCCAGCAGTCTAGCGGGGACAGGGGTCGGTCAGCCCCAGCATTTT; CDR3 protein: CASSLAGTGVGQPQHF
J gene: TRBJ2-1; D gene: TRBD2; clone size: NA; V gene: TRBV28; CDR3 DNA: TGTGCCAGCAGTTTTAGCGGGAGGGCCAATGAGCAGTTCTTC; CDR3 protein: CASSFSGRANEQFF
J gene: TRBJ1-5; D gene: TRBD1; clone size: many; V gene: TRBV20-1; CDR3 DNA: TGCAGTGCTAGAGTGGGACAGGGTTGGGATCAGCCCCAGCATTTT; CDR3 protein: CSARVGQGWDQPQHF
J gene: TRBJ2-3; D gene: NA; clone size: many; V gene: TRBV3-1; CDR3 DNA: TGTGCCAGCGGGAGTGGCACAGATACGCAGTATTTT; CDR3 protein: CASGSGTDTQYF
J gene: TRBJ2-1; D gene: NA; clone size: many; V gene: TRBV7-2; CDR3 DNA: TGTGCCAGCAGCTTAGAAATCGCCGGGAGTTTTAATGAGCAGTTCTTC; CDR3 protein: CASSLEIAGSFNEQFF
J gene: TRBJ1-2; D gene: TRBD1; clone size: many; V gene: TRBV27; CDR3 DNA: TGTGCCAGCAGTTTATCGCGGGACAGGGGGTATGGCTACACCTTC; CDR3 protein: CASSLSRDRGYGYTF
J gene: TRBJ2-1; D gene: NA; clone size: few; V gene: TRBV15; CDR3 DNA: TGTGCCACCAGCAGAGGCTCGACAGGCTACAATGAGCAGTTCTTC; CDR3 protein: CATSRGSTGYNEQFF
J gene: TRBJ2-1; D gene: TRBD2; clone size: many; V gene: TRBV29-1; CDR3 DNA: TGCAGCGTTGAAACGATCGCGGGGACTAGCAACAATGAGCAGTTCTTC; CDR3 protein: CSVETIAGTSNNEQFF
J gene: TRBJ1-5; D gene: NA; clone size: NA; V gene: TRBV2; CDR3 DNA: TGTGCCAGCAAGTGGGGGGAGGGGGTTAATCAGCCCCAGCATTTT; CDR3 protein: CASKWGEGVNQPQHF
J gene: TRBJ1-1; D gene: NA; clone size: NA; V gene: TRBV11-3; CDR3 DNA: TGTGCCAGCAGCTTAGAGGTACTGAACACTGTAGCCTTCTTT; CDR3 protein: CASSLEVLNTVAFF
J gene: TRBJ2-7; D gene: TRBD2; clone size: many; V gene: TRBV3-1; CDR3 DNA: TGTGCCAGCAGCCAAGGCGGGAGGTCCTACGAGCAGTACTTC; CDR3 protein: CASSQGGRSYEQYF
J gene: TRBJ2-1; D gene: TRBD2; clone size: many; V gene: TRBV20-1; CDR3 DNA: TGCAGTGCTAGAGAGGTAGCGGGTTTTTACAATGAGCAGTTCTTC; CDR3 protein: CSAREVAGFYNEQFF
J gene: TRBJ2-2; D gene: TRBD2; clone size: many; V gene: TRBV12-3/TRBV12-4; CDR3 DNA: TGTGCCAGCACCCCAACGCGGGGGGCGGACACCGGGGAGCTGTTTTTT; CDR3 protein: CASTPTRGADTGELFF
J gene: TRBJ2-3; D gene: NA; clone size: few; V gene: TRBV5-1; CDR3 DNA: TGCGCCAGCAGCTTGGCCCTGGCGGTAGGCACAGATACGCAGTATTTT; CDR3 protein: CASSLALAVGTDTQYF
J gene: TRBJ2-3; D gene: NA; clone size: many; V gene: TRBV7-2; CDR3 DNA: TGTGCCAGCAGCCGGTCAGGAGGTAGCGGAGCGGTCCTTACGCAGTATTTT; CDR3 protein: CASSRSGGSGAVLTQYF
J gene: TRBJ1-1; D gene: TRBD1; clone size: many; V gene: TRBV12-3/TRBV12-4; CDR3 DNA: TGTGCCAGCAGATCACGGACAGGGCGGAACACTGAAGCTTTCTTT; CDR3 protein: CASRSRTGRNTEAFF
J gene: TRBJ1-1; D gene: NA; clone size: many; V gene: TRBV2; CDR3 DNA: TGTGCCAGCAGTCAGACGACCAACACTGAAGCTTTCTTT; CDR3 protein: CASSQTTNTEAFF
J gene: TRBJ2-2; D gene: TRBD2; clone size: many; V gene: TRBV5-1; CDR3 DNA: TGCGCCAGCAGCTCGGGACTAGGGGACGGGGAGCTGTTTTTT; CDR3 protein: CASSSGLGDGELFF
J gene: TRBJ1-5; D gene: NA; clone size: many; V gene: TRBV20-1; CDR3 DNA: TGCAGTGCTAGAGTGGGGCAAGGGGCCTATAGCAATCAGCCCCAGCATTTT; CDR3 protein: CSARVGQGAYSNQPQHF